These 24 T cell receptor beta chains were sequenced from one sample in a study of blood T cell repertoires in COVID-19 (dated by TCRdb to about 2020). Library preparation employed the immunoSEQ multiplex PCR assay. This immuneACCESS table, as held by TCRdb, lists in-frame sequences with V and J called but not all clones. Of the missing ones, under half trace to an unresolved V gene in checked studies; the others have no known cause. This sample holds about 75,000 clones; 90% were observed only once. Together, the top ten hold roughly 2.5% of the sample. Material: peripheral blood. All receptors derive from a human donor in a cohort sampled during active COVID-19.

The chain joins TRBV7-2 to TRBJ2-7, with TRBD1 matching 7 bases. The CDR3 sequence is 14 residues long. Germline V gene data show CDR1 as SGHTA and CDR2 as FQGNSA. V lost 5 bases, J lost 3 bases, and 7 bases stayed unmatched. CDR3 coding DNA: TGTGCCAGCAGCCCCCGCAGGGGGTACTACGAGCAGTACTTC. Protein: CASSPRRGYYEQYF.

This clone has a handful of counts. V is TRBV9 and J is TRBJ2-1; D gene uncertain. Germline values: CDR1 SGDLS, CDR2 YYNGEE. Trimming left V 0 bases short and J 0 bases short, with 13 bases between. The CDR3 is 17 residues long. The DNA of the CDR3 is TGTGCCAGCAGCGTAGTTGGGCCCGAAAGCTCCTACAATGAGCAGTTCTTC. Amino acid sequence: CASSVVGPESSYNEQFF.

CDR3 in DNA: TGTGCCAGCAGCTTAGACATGGCCCAGGGGACCACAGATACGCAGTATTTT. Translation gives CASSLDMAQGTTDTQYF. The chain recombines TRBV7-2 with TRBJ2-3, with a weak D call TRBD1 (6 bases). Trimming shortened V by 1 base and J by 2 bases, and 16 bases separated the two germline ends. The length of the CDR3 is 17 residues. Germline CDR1 and CDR2: SGHTA and FQGNSA.

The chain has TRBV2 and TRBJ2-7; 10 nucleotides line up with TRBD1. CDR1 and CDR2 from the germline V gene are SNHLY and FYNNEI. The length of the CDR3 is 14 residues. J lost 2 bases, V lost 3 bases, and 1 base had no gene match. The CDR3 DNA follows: TGTGCCAGCAGTGACGGGACAGGGGCCTACGAGCAGTACTTC. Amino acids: CASSDGTGAYEQYF.

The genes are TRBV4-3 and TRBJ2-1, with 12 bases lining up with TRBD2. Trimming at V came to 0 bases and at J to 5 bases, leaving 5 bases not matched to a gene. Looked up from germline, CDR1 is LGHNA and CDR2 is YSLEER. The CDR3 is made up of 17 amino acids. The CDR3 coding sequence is TGCGCCAGCAGCCAAGAATCTCTAGCGGGGGGGGACAATGAGCAGTTCTTC. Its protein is CASSQESLAGGDNEQFF.

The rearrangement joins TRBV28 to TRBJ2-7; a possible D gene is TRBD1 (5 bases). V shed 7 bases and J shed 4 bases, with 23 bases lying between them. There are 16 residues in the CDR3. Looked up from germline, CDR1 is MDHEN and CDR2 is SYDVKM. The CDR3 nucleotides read TGTGCCAGCACCTCCATGTCAGGGCGGAACCTATACGAGCAGTACTTC. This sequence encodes CASTSMSGRNLYEQYF.

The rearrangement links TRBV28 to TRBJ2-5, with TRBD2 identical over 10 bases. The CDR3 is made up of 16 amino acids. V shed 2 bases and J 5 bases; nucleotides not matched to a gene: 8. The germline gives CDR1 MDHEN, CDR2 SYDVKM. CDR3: CASSLVSGRALETQYF. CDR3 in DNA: TGTGCCAGCAGTTTAGTAAGCGGGAGGGCCCTGGAGACCCAGTACTTC.

For the CDR3, the DNA is TGTGCCAGCAGCTTTAGGGGGCACACAGATACGCAGTATTTT. Its translation: CASSFRGHTDTQYF. This chain connects TRBV5-4 to TRBJ2-3, with 7 bases matching TRBD1. This CDR3 spans 14 amino acids. V dropped 2 bases and J dropped 2; count of bases not matched to a gene: 2. CDR1 is SGHNT, CDR2 YYREEE, per germline (reference sequence).

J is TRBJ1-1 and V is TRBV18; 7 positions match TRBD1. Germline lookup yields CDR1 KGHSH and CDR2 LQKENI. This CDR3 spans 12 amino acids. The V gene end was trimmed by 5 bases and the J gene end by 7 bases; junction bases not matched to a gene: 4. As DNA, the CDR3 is TGTGCCAGCTCAGACGACAGGGTTGAAGCTTTCTTT. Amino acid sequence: CASSDDRVEAFF.

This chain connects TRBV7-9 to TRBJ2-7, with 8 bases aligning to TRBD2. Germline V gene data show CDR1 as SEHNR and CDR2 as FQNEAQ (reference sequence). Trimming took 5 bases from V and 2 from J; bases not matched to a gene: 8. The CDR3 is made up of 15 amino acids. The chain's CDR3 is CASSPGGGRTYEQYF. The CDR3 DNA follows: TGTGCCAGCAGCCCCGGGGGGGGTCGGACCTACGAGCAGTACTTC.

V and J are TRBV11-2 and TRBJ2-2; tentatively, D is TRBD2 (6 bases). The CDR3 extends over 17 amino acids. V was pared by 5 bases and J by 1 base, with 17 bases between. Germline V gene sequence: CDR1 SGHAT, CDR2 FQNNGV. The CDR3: CASSPGMAGMNTGELFF. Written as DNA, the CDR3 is TGTGCCAGCAGCCCTGGGATGGCGGGGATGAACACCGGGGAGCTGTTTTTT.

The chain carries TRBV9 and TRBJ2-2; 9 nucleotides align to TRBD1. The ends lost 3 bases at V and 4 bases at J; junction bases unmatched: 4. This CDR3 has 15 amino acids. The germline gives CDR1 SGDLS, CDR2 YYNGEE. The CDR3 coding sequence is TGTGCCAGCAGCGGCACAGGGGGCCTCACCGGGGAGCTGTTTTTT. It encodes CASSGTGGLTGELFF.

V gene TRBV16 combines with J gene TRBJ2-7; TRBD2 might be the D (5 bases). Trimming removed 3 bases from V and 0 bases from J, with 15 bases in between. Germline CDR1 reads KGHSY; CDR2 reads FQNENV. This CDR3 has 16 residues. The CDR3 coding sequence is TGTGCCAGCAGCCATTCAAATCTAGGGAGCTCCTACGAGCAGTACTTC. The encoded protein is CASSHSNLGSSYEQYF.

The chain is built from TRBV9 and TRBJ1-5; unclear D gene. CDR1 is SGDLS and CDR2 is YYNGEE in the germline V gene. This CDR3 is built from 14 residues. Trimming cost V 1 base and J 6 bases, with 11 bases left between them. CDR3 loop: CASSVSEVPQPQHF. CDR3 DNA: TGTGCCAGCAGCGTATCTGAGGTTCCTCAGCCCCAGCATTTT.

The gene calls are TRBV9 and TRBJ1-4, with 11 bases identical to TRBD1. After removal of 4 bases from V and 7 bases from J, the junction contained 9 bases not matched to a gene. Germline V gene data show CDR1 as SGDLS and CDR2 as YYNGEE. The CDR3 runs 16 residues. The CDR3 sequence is CASSQMDRGQGEKLFF. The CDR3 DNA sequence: TGTGCCAGCAGCCAAATGGACAGGGGGCAGGGTGAAAAACTGTTTTTT.

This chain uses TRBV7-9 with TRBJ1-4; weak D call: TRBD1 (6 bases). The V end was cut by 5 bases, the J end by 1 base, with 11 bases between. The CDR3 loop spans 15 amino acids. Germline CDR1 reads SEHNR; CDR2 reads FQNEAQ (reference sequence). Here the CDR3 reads CASSPQGQTNEKLFF. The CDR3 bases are TGTGCCAGCAGCCCACAGGGACAAACTAATGAAAAACTGTTTTTT.

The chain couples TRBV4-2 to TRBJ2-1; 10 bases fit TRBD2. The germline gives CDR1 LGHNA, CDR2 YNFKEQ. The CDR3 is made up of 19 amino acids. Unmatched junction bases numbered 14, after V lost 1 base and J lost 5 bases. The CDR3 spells CASSQGRASGSGGDNEQFF. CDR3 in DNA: TGTGCCAGCAGCCAAGGTCGGGCTAGCGGGAGCGGAGGGGACAATGAGCAGTTCTTC.

The CDR3 nucleotides read TGTGCCAGCAGCGCGACAGGGTTCATAAACACCATATATTTT. Amino acid sequence: CASSATGFINTIYF. The V gene is TRBV27, the J gene TRBJ1-3; TRBD1 matches at 7 bases. The V gene's germline CDR1 is MNHEY and CDR2 SMNVEV (reference sequence). This CDR3 has 14 amino acids. Germline trimming cut 6 bases from V and 6 bases from J; bases unmatched to any gene: 8.

The DNA of the CDR3 is TGCAGTGCTTGTGTAGACAGGCGGAATGAAAAACTGTTTTTT. Translation: CSACVDRRNEKLFF. The chain carries TRBV20-1 and TRBJ1-4; D may be TRBD1 (6 bases). Per the germline V gene, CDR1 is DFQATT and CDR2 is SNEGSKA (reference sequence). Trimming pared 5 bases from V and 5 bases from J, leaving 15 bases between. There are 14 residues in the CDR3.

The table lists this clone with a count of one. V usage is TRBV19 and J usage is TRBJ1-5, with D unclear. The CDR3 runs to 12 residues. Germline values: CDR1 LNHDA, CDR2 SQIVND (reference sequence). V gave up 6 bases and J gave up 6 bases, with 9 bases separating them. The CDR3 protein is CASRRLPQPQHF. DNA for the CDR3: TGTGCCAGTAGGAGGTTACCTCAGCCCCAGCATTTT.

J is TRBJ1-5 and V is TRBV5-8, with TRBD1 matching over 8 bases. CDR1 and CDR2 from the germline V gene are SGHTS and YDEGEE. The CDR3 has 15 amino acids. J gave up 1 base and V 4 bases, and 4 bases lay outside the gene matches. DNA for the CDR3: TGTGCCAGCAGCCGACGACAGGGGAGCAATCAGCCCCAGCATTTT. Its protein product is CASSRRQGSNQPQHF.

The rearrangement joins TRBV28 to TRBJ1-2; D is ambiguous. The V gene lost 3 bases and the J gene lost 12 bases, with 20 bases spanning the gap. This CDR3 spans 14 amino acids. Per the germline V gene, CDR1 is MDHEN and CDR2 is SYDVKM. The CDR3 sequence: CASSFRGSGGGDTF. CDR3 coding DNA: TGTGCCAGCAGTTTTCGGGGTTCGGGCGGCGGGGACACCTTC.

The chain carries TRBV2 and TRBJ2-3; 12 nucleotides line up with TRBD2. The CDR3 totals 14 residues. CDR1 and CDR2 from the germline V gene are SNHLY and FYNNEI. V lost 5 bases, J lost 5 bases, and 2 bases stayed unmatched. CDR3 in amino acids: CASSRLAGVDTQYF. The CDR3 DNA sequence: TGTGCCAGCAGTCGACTAGCGGGGGTAGATACGCAGTATTTT.

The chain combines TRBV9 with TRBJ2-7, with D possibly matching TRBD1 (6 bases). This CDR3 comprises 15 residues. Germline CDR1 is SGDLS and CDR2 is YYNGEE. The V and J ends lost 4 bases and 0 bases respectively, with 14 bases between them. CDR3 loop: CASSKARDNSYEQYF. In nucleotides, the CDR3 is TGTGCCAGCAGCAAGGCACGGGACAACTCCTACGAGCAGTACTTC.